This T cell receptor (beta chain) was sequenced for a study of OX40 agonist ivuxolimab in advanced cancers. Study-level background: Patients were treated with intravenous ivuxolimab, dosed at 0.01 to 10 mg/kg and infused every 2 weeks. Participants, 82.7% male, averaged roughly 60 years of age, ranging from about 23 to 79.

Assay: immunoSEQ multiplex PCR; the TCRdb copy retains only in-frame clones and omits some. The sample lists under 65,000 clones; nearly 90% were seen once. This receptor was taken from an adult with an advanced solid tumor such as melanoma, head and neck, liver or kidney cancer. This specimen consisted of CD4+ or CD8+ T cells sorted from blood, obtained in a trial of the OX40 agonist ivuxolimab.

The CDR3 here is CASSFTGGPAYEQYF. The CDR3 DNA reads TGTGCCAGCAGCTTTACAGGGGGTCCGGCTTACGAGCAGTACTTC. The chain carries TRBV7-2 and TRBJ2-7; the match to TRBD1 covers 8 bases. The J segment lost 4 bases and the V segment lost 3 bases, leaving 8 bases of the junction unmatched. This CDR3 spans 15 amino acids. Germline V gene sequence: CDR1 SGHTA, CDR2 FQGNSA.